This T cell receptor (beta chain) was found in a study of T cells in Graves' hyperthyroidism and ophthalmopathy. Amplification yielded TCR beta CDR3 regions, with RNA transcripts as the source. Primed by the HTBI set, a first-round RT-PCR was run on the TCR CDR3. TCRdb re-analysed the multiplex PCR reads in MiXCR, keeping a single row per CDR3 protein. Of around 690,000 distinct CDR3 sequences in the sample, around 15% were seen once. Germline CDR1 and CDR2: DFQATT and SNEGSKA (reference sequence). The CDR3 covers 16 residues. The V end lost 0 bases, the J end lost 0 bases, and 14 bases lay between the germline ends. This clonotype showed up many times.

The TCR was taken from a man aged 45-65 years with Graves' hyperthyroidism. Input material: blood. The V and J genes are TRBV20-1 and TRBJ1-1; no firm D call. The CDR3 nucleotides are TGCAGTGCTAGAGATCCCAGGTCAGGCATGAACACTGAAGCTTTCTTT. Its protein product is CSARDPRSGMNTEAFF.